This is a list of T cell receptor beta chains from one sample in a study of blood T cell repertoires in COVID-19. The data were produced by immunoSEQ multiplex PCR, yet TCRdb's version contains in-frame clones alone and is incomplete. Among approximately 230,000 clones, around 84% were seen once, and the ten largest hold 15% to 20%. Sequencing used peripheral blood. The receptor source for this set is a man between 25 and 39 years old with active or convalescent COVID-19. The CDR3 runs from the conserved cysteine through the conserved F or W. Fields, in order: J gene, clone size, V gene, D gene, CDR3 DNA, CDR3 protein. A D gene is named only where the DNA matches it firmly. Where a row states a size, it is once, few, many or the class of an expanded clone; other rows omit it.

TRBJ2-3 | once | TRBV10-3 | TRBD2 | TGTGCCATCGGTCTAGCGGGGGGGCCGATGGCAGATACGCAGTATTTT | CAIGLAGGPMADTQYF
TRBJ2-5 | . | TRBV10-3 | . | TGTGCCATCAGTGAGCCTCTTTGGGCCGAGACCCAGTACTTC | CAISEPLWAETQYF
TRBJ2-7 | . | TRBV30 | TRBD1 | TGTGCCTTCATGAAAACCGGGACAGTTTCCTACGAGCAGTACTTC | CAFMKTGTVSYEQYF
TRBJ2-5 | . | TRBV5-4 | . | TGTGCCAGCAGCGGGGGGGCCGAGACCCAGTACTTC | CASSGGAETQYF
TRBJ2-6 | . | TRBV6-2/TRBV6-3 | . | TGTGCCAGCAGCCGCGCCCTCTCTGGGGCCAACGTCCTGACTTTC | CASSRALSGANVLTF
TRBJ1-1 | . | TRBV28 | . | TGTGCCAGCAGCCCCATGCGGGAAACTGAAGCTTTCTTT | CASSPMRETEAFF
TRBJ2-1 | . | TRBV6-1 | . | TGTGCCAGCAGTGAATGGAGTCAGGGGGGCAATGAGCAGTTCTTC | CASSEWSQGGNEQFF
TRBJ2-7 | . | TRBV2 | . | TGTGCCAGCAGTGATGGTCTCCAGGGTTTCGACGAGCAGTACTTC | CASSDGLQGFDEQYF
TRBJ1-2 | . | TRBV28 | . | TGTGCCAGCAGTTTGGCAGGGTTCAAGCATGGCTACACCTTC | CASSLAGFKHGYTF
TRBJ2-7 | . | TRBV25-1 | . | TGTGCCAGCAGCCCCGGGGGGCAGCTCGAGCAGTACTTC | CASSPGGQLEQYF
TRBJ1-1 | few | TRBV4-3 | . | TGCGCCAGCAGCCTCGCGGGGTTGAGGGACACTGAAGCTTTCTTT | CASSLAGLRDTEAFF
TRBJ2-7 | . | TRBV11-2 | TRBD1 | TGTGCCAGCAGCAGCGGACAGGGGAACTACGAGCAGTACTTC | CASSSGQGNYEQYF
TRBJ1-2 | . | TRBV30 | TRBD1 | TGTGCCTGGAGTGTCACTACCGGGACAGTCTATGGCTACACCTTC | CAWSVTTGTVYGYTF
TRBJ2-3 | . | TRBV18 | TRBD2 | TGTGCCAGCTCACCACTCGGGCTAGCGGGAAGGACAGATACGCAGTATTTT | CASSPLGLAGRTDTQYF
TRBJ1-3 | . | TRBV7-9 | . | TGTGCCAGCACCCCGGGGGGGGATCCAAGTGGAAACACCATATATTTT | CASTPGGDPSGNTIYF
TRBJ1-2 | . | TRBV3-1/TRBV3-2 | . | TGTGCCAGCAGCCAAGATACGGGTGCTGGCTACACCTTC | CASSQDTGAGYTF
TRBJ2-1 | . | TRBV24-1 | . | TGTGCCACCAGTGAGGCGGGAGAAGGGGGAAATGAGCAGTTCTTC | CATSEAGEGGNEQFF
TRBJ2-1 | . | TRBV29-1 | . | TGCAGCGAGCGGAGCTACAATGAGCAGTTCTTC | CSERSYNEQFF
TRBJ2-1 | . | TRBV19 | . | TGTGCCAGTAGTATAGGTGCAGATGAGCAGTTCTTC | CASSIGADEQFF
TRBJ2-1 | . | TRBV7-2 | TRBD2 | TGTGCCAGCAGCACACGGACTAGCGGGACCTTGAGCAATGAGCAGTTCTTC | CASSTRTSGTLSNEQFF
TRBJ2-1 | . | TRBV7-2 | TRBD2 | TGTGCCAGCAGTCGGACTAGCGGGAGTGAGGACAATGAGCAGTTCTTC | CASSRTSGSEDNEQFF
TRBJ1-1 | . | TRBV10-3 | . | TGTGCCACCAGGGACGGGGTATGGAACACTGAAGCTTTCTTT | CATRDGVWNTEAFF
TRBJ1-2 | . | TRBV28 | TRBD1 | TGTGCCAGCAGTCCCCACCGGGACAGGGATGGCTACACCTTC | CASSPHRDRDGYTF
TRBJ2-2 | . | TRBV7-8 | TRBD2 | TGTGCCAGCAGCTTCAGCGGGGGGACCGGGGAGCTGTTTTTT | CASSFSGGTGELFF
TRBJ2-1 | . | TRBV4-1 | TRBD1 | TGCGCCAGCAGCCAAGAGGGGACAGGGGTGGATGAGCAGTTCTTC | CASSQEGTGVDEQFF
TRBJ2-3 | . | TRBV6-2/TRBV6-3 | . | TGTGCCAGCAGACCTACAGGGTTCAAGGCTACAGATACGCAGTATTTT | CASRPTGFKATDTQYF
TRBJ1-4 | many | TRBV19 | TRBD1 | TGTGCCAGTAGTATGGGACAGGGGTACATAATGAAAAAACTGTTTTTT | CASSMGQGYIMKKLFF
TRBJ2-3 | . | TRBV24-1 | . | TGTGCCACCCAGGTTTCAGATACGCAGTATTTT | CATQVSDTQYF
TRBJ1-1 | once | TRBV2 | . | TGTGCCAGCAGTATCGACAGCAACACTGAAGCTTTCTTT | CASSIDSNTEAFF
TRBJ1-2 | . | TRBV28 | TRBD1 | TGTGCCAGCAGTTTTCGGAGGGGACAGACCTATGGCTACACCTTC | CASSFRRGQTYGYTF
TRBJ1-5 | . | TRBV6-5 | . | TGTGCCAGCAGCCTCGAAGCCGGCAATCAGCCCCAGCATTTT | CASSLEAGNQPQHF
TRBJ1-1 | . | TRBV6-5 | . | TGTGCCAGCAGTTACTTTGTTCGGGGTGAAGCTTTCTTT | CASSYFVRGEAFF
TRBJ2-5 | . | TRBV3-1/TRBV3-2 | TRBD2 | TGTGCCAGCAGCCAAGGGGCCGGGGGGAACTATGTGGAGACCCAGTACTTC | CASSQGAGGNYVETQYF
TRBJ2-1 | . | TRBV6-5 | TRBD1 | TGTGCCAGCAGTTTACAGGGGCGTAATGAGCAGTTCTTC | CASSLQGRNEQFF
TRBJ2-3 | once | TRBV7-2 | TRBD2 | TGTGCCAGCAGCCCTCGACTAGCGGTTAGCACAGATACGCAGTATTTT | CASSPRLAVSTDTQYF
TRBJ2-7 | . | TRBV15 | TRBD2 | TGTGCCACCAGTCTAGCGGGAGGGCCCTACGAGCAGTACTTC | CATSLAGGPYEQYF
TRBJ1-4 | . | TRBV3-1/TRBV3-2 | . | TGTGCCAGCAGCCAACGGGGAGAAAAACTGTTTTTT | CASSQRGEKLFF
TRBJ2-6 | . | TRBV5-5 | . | TGTGCCAGCAGCTTTGGGGGGTTGGCTGGGGCCAACGTCCTGACTTTC | CASSFGGLAGANVLTF
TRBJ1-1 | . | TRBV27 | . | TGTGCCAGCAGTGCCTGGACACCGAACACTGAAGCTTTCTTT | CASSAWTPNTEAFF
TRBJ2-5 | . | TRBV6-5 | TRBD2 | TGTGCCAGCAGTCCAGCGGGGGGGGAGACCCAGTACTTC | CASSPAGGETQYF
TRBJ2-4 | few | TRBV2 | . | TGTGCCAGTGGGATAATTACAGGTACCAAAAACATTCAGTACTTC | CASGIITGTKNIQYF
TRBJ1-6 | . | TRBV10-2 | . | TGCGCCAGCAAGGACTGGGGAGGGCACAATTCACCCCTCCACTTT | CASKDWGGHNSPLHF